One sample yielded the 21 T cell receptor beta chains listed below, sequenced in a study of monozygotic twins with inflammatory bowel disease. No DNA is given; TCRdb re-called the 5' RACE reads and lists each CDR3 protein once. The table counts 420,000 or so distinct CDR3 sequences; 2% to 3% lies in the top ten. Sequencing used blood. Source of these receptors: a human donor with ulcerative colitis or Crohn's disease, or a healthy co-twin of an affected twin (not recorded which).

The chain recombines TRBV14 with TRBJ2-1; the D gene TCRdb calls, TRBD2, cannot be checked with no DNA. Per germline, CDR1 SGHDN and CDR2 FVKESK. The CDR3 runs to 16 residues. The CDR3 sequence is CASSRGTSGRYNEQFF. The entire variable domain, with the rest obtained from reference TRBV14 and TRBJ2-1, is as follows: EAGVTQFPSHSVIEKGQTVTLRCDPISGHDNLYWYRRVMGKEIKFLLHFVKESKQDESGMPNNRFLAERTGGTYSTLKVQPAELEDSGVYFCASSRGTSGRYNEQFFGPGTRLTVL.

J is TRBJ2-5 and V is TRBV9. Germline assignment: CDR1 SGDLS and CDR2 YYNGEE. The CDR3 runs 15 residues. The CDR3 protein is CASSVDLGVQETQYF. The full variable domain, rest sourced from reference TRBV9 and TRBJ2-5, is DSGVTQTPKHLITATGQRVTLRCSPRSGDLSVYWYQQSLDQGLQFLIQYYNGEERAKGNILERFSAQQFPDLHSELNLSSLELGDSALYFCASSVDLGVQETQYFGPGTRLLVL.

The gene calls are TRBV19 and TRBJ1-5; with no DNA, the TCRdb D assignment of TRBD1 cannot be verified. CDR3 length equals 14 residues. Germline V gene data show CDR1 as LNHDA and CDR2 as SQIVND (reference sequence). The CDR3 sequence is CASSSQGLIRPQHF.

CDR3 protein: CASSELGQGQWSWNTEALF. This chain joins TRBV2 and TRBJ1-1; TCRdb's assignment of TRBD1 cannot be checked, as there is no DNA. CDR1 is SNHLY, CDR2 FYNNEI, per germline. The CDR3 extends over 19 amino acids.

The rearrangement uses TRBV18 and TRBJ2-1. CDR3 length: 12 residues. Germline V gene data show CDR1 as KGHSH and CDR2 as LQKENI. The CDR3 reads CASSPIVDEQFF.

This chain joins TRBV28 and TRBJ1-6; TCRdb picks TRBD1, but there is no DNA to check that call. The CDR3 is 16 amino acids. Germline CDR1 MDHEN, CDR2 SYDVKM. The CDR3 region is CASTPPGGTGGSPLHF.

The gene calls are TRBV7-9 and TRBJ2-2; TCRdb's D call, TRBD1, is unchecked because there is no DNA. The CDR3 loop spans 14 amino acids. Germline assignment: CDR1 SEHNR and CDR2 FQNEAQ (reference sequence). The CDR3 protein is CASSLFEGAGELFF.

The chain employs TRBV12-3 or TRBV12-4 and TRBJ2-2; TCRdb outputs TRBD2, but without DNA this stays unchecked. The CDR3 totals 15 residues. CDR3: CASSFGGGGTGELFF.

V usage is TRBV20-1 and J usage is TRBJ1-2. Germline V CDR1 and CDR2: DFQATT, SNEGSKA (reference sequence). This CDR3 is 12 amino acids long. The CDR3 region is CSARVSKGGYTF.

The CDR3 reads CSEPGQAEDHYEQYF. The rearrangement joins TRBV29-1 to TRBJ2-7; TCRdb designates TRBD1, a call that cannot be tested without DNA. Germline V gene lookup returns CDR1 SQVTM and CDR2 ANQGSEA. The CDR3 length is 15 residues.

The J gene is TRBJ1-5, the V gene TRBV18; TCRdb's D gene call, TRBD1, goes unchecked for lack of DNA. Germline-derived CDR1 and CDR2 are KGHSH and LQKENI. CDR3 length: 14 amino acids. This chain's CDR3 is CASSPDSGAQPQHF.

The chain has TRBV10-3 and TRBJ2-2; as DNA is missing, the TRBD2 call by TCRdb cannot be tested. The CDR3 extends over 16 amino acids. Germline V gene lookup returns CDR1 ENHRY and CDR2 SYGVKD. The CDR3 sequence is CAITSGDSYFTGELFF.

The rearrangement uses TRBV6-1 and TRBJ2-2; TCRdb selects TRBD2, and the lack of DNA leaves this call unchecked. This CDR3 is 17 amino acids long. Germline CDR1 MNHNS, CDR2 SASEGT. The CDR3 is CASRGLAGGMGTGELFF.

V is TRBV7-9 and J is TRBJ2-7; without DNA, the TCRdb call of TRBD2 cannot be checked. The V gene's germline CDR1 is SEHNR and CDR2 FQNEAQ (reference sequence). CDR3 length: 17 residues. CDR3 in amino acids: CASSDVVLGLGSYEQYF.

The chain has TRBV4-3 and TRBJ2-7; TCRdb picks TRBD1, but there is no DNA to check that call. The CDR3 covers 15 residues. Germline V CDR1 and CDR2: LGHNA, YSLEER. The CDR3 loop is CASSVQAGADYEQYF.

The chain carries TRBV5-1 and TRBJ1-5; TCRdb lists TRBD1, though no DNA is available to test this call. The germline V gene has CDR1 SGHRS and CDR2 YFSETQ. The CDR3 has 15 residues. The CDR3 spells CASSPAGEPDQPRHF.

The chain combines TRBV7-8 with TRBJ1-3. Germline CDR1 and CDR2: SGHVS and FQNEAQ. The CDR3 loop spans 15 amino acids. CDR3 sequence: CASSLEGDSGNTIYF.

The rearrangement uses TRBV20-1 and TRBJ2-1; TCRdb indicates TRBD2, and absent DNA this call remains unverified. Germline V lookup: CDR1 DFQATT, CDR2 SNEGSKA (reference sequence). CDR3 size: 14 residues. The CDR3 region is CSASRTRGANEQFF.

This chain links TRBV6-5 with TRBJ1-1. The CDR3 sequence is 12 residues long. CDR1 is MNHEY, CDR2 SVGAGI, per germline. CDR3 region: CASSRSRNVAFF.

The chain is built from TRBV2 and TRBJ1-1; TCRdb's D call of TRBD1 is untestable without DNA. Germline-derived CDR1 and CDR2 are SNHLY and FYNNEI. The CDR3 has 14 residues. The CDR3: CASREGPASNEAFF.

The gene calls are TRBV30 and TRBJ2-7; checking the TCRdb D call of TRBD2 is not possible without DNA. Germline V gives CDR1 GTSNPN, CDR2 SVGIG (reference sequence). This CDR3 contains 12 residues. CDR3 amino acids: CAWNGRDHEQYF.